A single sample is the source of the 18 T cell receptor beta chains below, sequenced in a study of blood T cell repertoires in COVID-19 (TCRdb year 2020). Library preparation used the immunoSEQ multiplex PCR assay. The immuneACCESS repertoire file appears here via TCRdb, limited to in-frame rearrangements. These files lack a portion of the clones; in checked studies, under half of the deficit traces to unresolved V genes, and the cause of the others is not known. In all, the sample holds about 280,000 clones, and around 83% of those were seen once. About 5% of the sample rests with the top ten. The sample comprised PBMCs or T cells enriched from blood (not recorded which). These receptors were obtained from a man between 35 and 55 years old who had been exposed to COVID-19.

The count of this clone is one. The chain combines TRBV19 with TRBJ2-5; 11 nucleotides agree with TRBD2. The CDR3 totals 16 residues. The ends lost 5 bases at V and 1 base at J; junction bases unmatched: 6. Germline-derived CDR1 and CDR2 are LNHDA and SQIVND (reference sequence). The CDR3 DNA reads as TGTGCCAGTAGTGTGGGTAGCGGGAGGGCCCAAGAGACCCAGTACTTC. Translated: CASSVGSGRAQETQYF.

The V gene is TRBV27, the J gene TRBJ2-5, with 12 bases aligning to TRBD2. The germline gives CDR1 MNHEY, CDR2 SMNVEV (reference sequence). After removal of 2 bases from V and 1 base from J, the junction contained 8 bases not matched to a gene. The CDR3 has 18 amino acids. The CDR3 here is CASSLLAGGLKGQETQYF. CDR3 DNA sequence: TGTGCCAGCAGTTTACTAGCGGGAGGGCTTAAGGGCCAAGAGACCCAGTACTTC.

J is TRBJ1-6 and V is TRBV5-6, with 9 bases matching TRBD1. The CDR3 sequence is 17 residues long. Germline V gives CDR1 SGHDT, CDR2 YYEEEE. Trimming cost V 2 bases and J 9 bases; bases outside gene matches: 12. CDR3 in amino acids: CASSFLSPGQGASPLHF. DNA of the CDR3: TGTGCCAGCAGCTTTTTGAGTCCGGGACAGGGAGCTTCACCCCTCCACTTT. The full variable domain, rest sourced from reference TRBV5-6 and TRBJ1-6, is DAGVTQSPTHLIKTRGQQVTLRCSPKSGHDTVSWYQQALGQGPQFIFQYYEEEERQRGNFPDRFSGHQFPNYSSELNVNALLLGDSALYLCASSFLSPGQGASPLHFGNGTRLTVT.

This sequence joins TRBV5-1 and TRBJ2-5; no definite D call. Per germline, CDR1 SGHRS and CDR2 YFSETQ. The V gene lost 3 bases and the J gene lost 2 bases, with 2 bases spanning the gap. CDR3 length equals 11 residues. In DNA form, the CDR3 reads TGCGCCAGCAGCTCTCAAGAGACCCAGTACTTC. It is translated as CASSSQETQYF.

J is TRBJ2-7 and V is TRBV7-9; D is possibly TRBD1 (6 bases). The CDR3 extends over 16 amino acids. Germline V gene data show CDR1 as SEHNR and CDR2 as FQNEAQ (reference sequence). Deletions cut 4 bases from V and 0 bases from J, with 16 bases between. This CDR3 reads CASSSGQTSSSYEQYF. DNA of the CDR3: TGTGCCAGCAGCTCCGGACAGACCTCTAGCTCCTACGAGCAGTACTTC.

The chain uses TRBV19 and TRBJ1-3; TRBD1 agrees at 7 bases. Germline-derived CDR1 and CDR2 are LNHDA and SQIVND (reference sequence). This CDR3 has 17 residues. J gave up 5 bases and V 3 bases, and 13 bases lay outside the gene matches. CDR3 in amino acids: CASSINPPGQIRNTIYF. The CDR3 nucleotides are TGTGCCAGTAGTATCAATCCGCCGGGACAGATTAGAAACACCATATATTTT.

V and J are TRBV2 and TRBJ2-1; D perhaps matches TRBD2 (6 bases). The CDR3 has 15 amino acids. Germline CDR1 reads SNHLY; CDR2 reads FYNNEI. The ends were cut back, 6 bases at V and 10 bases at J, with 22 bases in the middle. The CDR3 sequence: CASRVGLPSSGEQFF. CDR3 DNA sequence: TGTGCCAGCAGGGTGGGACTGCCCTCCTCGGGGGAGCAGTTCTTC.

V usage is TRBV5-1 and J usage is TRBJ2-7; D perhaps matches TRBD2 (7 bases). Trimming cost V 4 bases and J 4 bases, with 12 bases left between them. The length of the CDR3 is 13 residues. The V gene's germline CDR1 is SGHRS and CDR2 YFSETQ. CDR3 DNA sequence: TGCGCCAGCAGCCTAGGGGGGGTTTACGAGCAGTACTTC. This gives the protein CASSLGGVYEQYF.

The table lists this clone with many counts. The V and J genes are TRBV7-8 and TRBJ2-1; tentative D call: TRBD1 (5 bases). CDR3 size: 14 residues. Trimming left V 1 base short and J 5 bases short, with 9 bases between. The germline V gene encodes CDR1 SGHVS and CDR2 FQNEAQ. The CDR3 nucleotides read TGTGCCAGCAGCTTAGGGGGCTGGAACAATGAGCAGTTCTTC. It encodes CASSLGGWNNEQFF.

This clone was counted only a few times. The gene calls are TRBV20-1 and TRBJ1-1, with 7 bases identical to TRBD1. CDR1 is DFQATT and CDR2 is SNEGSKA in the germline V gene (reference sequence). V shed 5 bases, J shed 6 bases, and the junction held 0 bases outside the gene matches. There are 10 residues in the CDR3. The CDR3 nucleotides are TGCAGTGCTGGACAGGCTGAAGCTTTCTTT. Translated, it gives CSAGQAEAFF.

The chain carries TRBV27 and TRBJ2-6, with D perhaps matching TRBD1 (6 bases). Trimming stripped 10 bases from V and 0 bases from J, with 19 bases between. The CDR3 is 17 residues long. Germline V gives CDR1 MNHEY, CDR2 SMNVEV (reference sequence). The CDR3 reads CATTGFGTSSGANVLTF. CDR3 nucleotides: TGTGCCACCACAGGGTTTGGGACCAGCTCTGGGGCCAACGTCCTGACTTTC.

The chain employs TRBV21-1 and TRBJ1-5. TRBV21-1 is a pseudogene. CDR3 length: 15 amino acids. CDR3 loop: CASSTLGPGAQPQHF. The CDR3 nucleotides are TGTGCCAGCAGCACCCTAGGTCCGGGAGCCCAGCCCCAGCATTTT.

The chain carries TRBV11-3 and TRBJ2-2; D is possibly TRBD2 (6 bases). V lost 0 bases and J lost 15, with 20 bases in between. The germline CDR1 and CDR2 sequences are SGHNT and YENEEA. The CDR3 extends over 15 amino acids. In nucleotides, the CDR3 is TGTGCCAGCAGCTTAGAGTCAGGGTCTCACCGGGGGTTGTTTTTT. It yields the protein CASSLESGSHRGLFF.

This sequence joins TRBV3-1 (or the pseudogene TRBV3-2) and TRBJ2-3; 7 nucleotides line up with TRBD1. CDR3 length: 16 residues. Per germline, CDR1 LGHDT and CDR2 YNNKEL (reference sequence). After removal of 0 bases from V and 3 bases from J, the junction contained 6 bases not matched to a gene. For the CDR3, the DNA is TGTGCCAGCAGCCAAGACCGGGACAGAGCTACAGATACGCAGTATTTT. It specifies CASSQDRDRATDTQYF.

This chain joins TRBV27 and TRBJ1-6; D ambiguous. This CDR3 is 17 amino acids long. The V end lost 7 bases, the J end lost 7 bases, and 23 bases lay between the germline ends. Per the germline V gene, CDR1 is MNHEY and CDR2 is SMNVEV (reference sequence). CDR3 residues: CASTATWVQTPNSPLHF. CDR3 DNA: TGTGCCAGCACCGCCACGTGGGTGCAGACACCGAATTCACCCCTCCACTTT.

This clone was seen once. V usage is TRBV28 and J usage is TRBJ2-5; 7 bases match TRBD2. This CDR3 has 12 amino acids. The trim removed 6 bases at V and 4 bases at J, leaving 2 bases unmatched. Germline V CDR1 and CDR2: MDHEN, SYDVKM. CDR3 residues: CASRVAGETQYF. The DNA for the CDR3 is TGTGCCAGCAGGGTAGCGGGAGAGACCCAGTACTTC.

This chain connects TRBV5-1 to TRBJ2-3, with D perhaps TRBD2 (6 bases). From germline, CDR1 is SGHRS and CDR2 YFSETQ. CDR3 length: 16 residues. The ends were cut back, 2 bases at V and 3 bases at J, with 16 bases in the middle. CDR3 sequence (DNA): TGCGCCAGCAGCTTAGTTCCCGGGAGTGCAACAGATACGCAGTATTTT. Translation: CASSLVPGSATDTQYF. Variable domain in full (rest from reference TRBV5-1 and TRBJ2-3): KAGVTQTPRYLIKTRGQQVTLSCSPISGHRSVSWYQQTPGQGLQFLFEYFSETQRNKGNFPGRFSGRQFSNSRSEMNVSTLELGDSALYLCASSLVPGSATDTQYFGPGTRLTVL.

This chain uses TRBV5-8 with TRBJ2-7, with D perhaps matching TRBD1 (5 bases). The CDR3 extends over 13 amino acids. Per germline, CDR1 SGHTS and CDR2 YDEGEE. V was cut by 0 bases and J by 3 bases, with 7 bases left in between. The CDR3 loop reads CASSLVQVYEQYF. The CDR3 DNA sequence: TGTGCCAGCAGCTTGGTACAGGTCTACGAGCAGTACTTC.